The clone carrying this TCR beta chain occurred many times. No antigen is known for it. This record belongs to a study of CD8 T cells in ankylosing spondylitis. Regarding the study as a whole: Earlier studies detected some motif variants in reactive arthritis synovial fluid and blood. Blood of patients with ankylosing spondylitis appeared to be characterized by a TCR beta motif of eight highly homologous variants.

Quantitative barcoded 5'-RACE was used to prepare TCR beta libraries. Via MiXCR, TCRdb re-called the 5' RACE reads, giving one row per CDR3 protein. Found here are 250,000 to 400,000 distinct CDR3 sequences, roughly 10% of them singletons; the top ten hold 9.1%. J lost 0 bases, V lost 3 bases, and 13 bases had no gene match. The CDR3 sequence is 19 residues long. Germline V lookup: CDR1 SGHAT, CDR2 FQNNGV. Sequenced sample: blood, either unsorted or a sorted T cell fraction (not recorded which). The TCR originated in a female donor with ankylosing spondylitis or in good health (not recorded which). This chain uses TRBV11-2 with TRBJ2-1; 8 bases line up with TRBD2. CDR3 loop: CASSLWVGTRRSSYNEQFF. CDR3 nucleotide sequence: TGTGCCAGCAGCTTGTGGGTCGGGACTAGGAGGAGCTCCTACAATGAGCAGTTCTTC. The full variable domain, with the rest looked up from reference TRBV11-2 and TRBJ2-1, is EAGVAQSPRYKIIEKRQSVAFWCNPISGHATLYWYQQILGQGPKLLIQFQNNGVVDDSQLPKDRFSAERLKGVDSTLKIQPAKLEDSAVYLCASSLWVGTRRSSYNEQFFGPGTRLTVL.